This T cell receptor (beta chain) was captured in a study of a mutant IDH1 vaccine in newly diagnosed glioma. Background on the study: Of treated patients, around 60% were men and about 38% women, averaging 40.4 years. Most patients had radiochemotherapy with temozolomide before enrollment; others had one alone.

About this clone: Its specificity is unknown.

Sequencing was performed with immunoSEQ multiplex PCR; in TCRdb, only in-frame clones are kept and a portion is missing. The sample has 40,000 to 65,000 clones, around 80% seen once. Time point here: week 5, during vaccination. The vaccine gave 300 ug of a 20-mer mutant IDH1 peptide subcutaneously per dose. Patients carried new grade 3 or 4 IDH1-mutant astrocytomas lacking nuclear ATRX. The CDR3 consists of 15 residues. Germline V gives CDR1 LNHDA, CDR2 SQIVND (reference sequence). The V gene lost 7 bases and the J gene lost 0 bases, with 13 bases spanning the gap. J is TRBJ1-3 and V is TRBV19; D gene ambiguous. Sequencing was performed on PBMCs, taken from a glioma patient whose treatment included an IDH1 peptide vaccine. The receptor comes from a woman aged 40 to 50 with glioma. CDR3 region: CASNSLSVSGNTIYF. In DNA form, the CDR3 reads TGTGCCAGTAATTCGTTGTCAGTCTCTGGAAACACCATATATTTT.